This T cell receptor beta chain stems from a study of T cell changes during pregnancy in multiple sclerosis. The method was immunoSEQ multiplex PCR; TCRdb's version includes in-frame clones alone and lacks a portion of them. The sample includes tens of thousands of clones, approximately 87% of them seen just once. This CDR3 has 14 amino acids. The germline V gene has CDR1 SQVTM and CDR2 ANQGSEA. V trimming: 0 bases; J trimming: 6 bases; junction bases outside the gene matches: 7. The receptor's source is a human donor whose cells served as feeder cells for cultures in a pregnancy study. Input material: peripheral blood from another person, used as feeder cells. The rearrangement uses TRBV29-1 and TRBJ1-2, with 7 nucleotides matching TRBD1. The CDR3 region has the DNA TGCAGCGTTGAAGAATGGCAGGGGGAAAATGGCTACACCTTC. Amino acids: CSVEEWQGENGYTF.